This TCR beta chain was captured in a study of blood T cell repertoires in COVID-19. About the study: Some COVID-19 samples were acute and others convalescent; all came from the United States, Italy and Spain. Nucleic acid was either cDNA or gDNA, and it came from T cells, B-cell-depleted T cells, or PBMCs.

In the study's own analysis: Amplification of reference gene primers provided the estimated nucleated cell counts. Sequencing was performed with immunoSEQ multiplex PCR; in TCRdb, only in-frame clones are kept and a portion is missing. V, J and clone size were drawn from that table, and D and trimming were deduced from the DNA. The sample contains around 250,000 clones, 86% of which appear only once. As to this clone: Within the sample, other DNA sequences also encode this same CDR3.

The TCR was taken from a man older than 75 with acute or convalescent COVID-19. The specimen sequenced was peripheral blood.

The CDR3 loop reads CASSSTGSYEQYF. The DNA of the CDR3 is TGTGCCAGCAGTTCAACAGGGTCCTACGAGCAGTACTTC. This rearrangement joins TRBV12-3 or TRBV12-4 to TRBJ2-7, with D perhaps TRBD1 (6 bases). The CDR3 runs 13 residues. Trimming removed 4 bases at V and 1 base at J, with 8 bases between.